These T cell receptor beta chains were read from a single sample in a study of Tregs in tolerant kidney transplant recipients. The method was immunoSEQ multiplex PCR; TCRdb's version includes in-frame clones alone and lacks a portion of them. The sample yields about 21,000 clones, over 75% seen once. This sample comprised CD8+ T cells from blood (PBMCs), obtained 6 months after the transplant. All receptors come from a human patient who received a combined kidney and bone marrow transplant. A subset of T cells may come from the graft donor. CDR3s include the opening cysteine and the closing phenylalanine or tryptophan. D genes are given only for firm matches. Clone size, where shown, is once, few, many, or a class for clones that have expanded.

j_call: TRBJ2-3; v_call: TRBV9; d_call: TRBD2; cdr3_length: 16; clone_size: once; cdr3_nt: TGTGCCAGCAGCGTAGCTAGCGGGGGTATGGCAGATACGCAGTATTTT; cdr3_aa: CASSVASGGMADTQYF
j_call: TRBJ2-3; v_call: TRBV6-5; d_call: TRBD2; cdr3_length: 14; clone_size: few; cdr3_nt: TGTGCCAGCAGCGGACTAGCGGGAGCAGATACGCAGTATTTT; cdr3_aa: CASSGLAGADTQYF
j_call: TRBJ1-2; v_call: TRBV20-1; d_call: .; cdr3_length: 11; clone_size: .; cdr3_nt: TGCAGTGCCCGTCCGGGGTATGGCTACACCTTC; cdr3_aa: CSARPGYGYTF
j_call: TRBJ1-3; v_call: TRBV13; d_call: .; cdr3_length: 14; clone_size: few; cdr3_nt: TGTGCCAGCAGCTTAGCAGTCTCTGGAAACACCATATATTTT; cdr3_aa: CASSLAVSGNTIYF
j_call: TRBJ2-1; v_call: TRBV14; d_call: .; cdr3_length: 11; clone_size: .; cdr3_nt: TGTGCCAGCAGCTTATACAATGAGCAGTTCTTC; cdr3_aa: CASSLYNEQFF
j_call: TRBJ2-5; v_call: TRBV7-3; d_call: TRBD2; cdr3_length: 15; clone_size: .; cdr3_nt: TGTGCCAGCAGCCGCGGGACTAGCGGGAAAGAGACCCAGTACTTC; cdr3_aa: CASSRGTSGKETQYF
j_call: TRBJ2-5; v_call: TRBV7-2; d_call: .; cdr3_length: 15; clone_size: .; cdr3_nt: TGTGCCAGCAGCCCCGGGGGAGACCTCAAAGAGACCCAGTACTTC; cdr3_aa: CASSPGGDLKETQYF
j_call: TRBJ2-1; v_call: TRBV4-2; d_call: TRBD2; cdr3_length: 16; clone_size: .; cdr3_nt: TGTGCCAGCAGCCCTGGGACTAGCGGGGCTGTAGATGAGCAGTTCTTC; cdr3_aa: CASSPGTSGAVDEQFF
j_call: TRBJ2-7; v_call: TRBV27; d_call: .; cdr3_length: 14; clone_size: .; cdr3_nt: TGTGCCAGCAGCGACTCGGGGGGCGGCTACGAGCAGTACTTC; cdr3_aa: CASSDSGGGYEQYF
j_call: TRBJ2-3; v_call: TRBV4-1; d_call: TRBD2; cdr3_length: 15; clone_size: .; cdr3_nt: TGCGCCAGCAGCCTACTAGCGGGAGGAGGGGATACGCAGTATTTT; cdr3_aa: CASSLLAGGGDTQYF
j_call: TRBJ2-7; v_call: TRBV4-2; d_call: TRBD2; cdr3_length: 19; clone_size: .; cdr3_nt: TGTGCCAGCAGCCAGGGATGGCCCCGACTAGCGGGAGGTTCCTACGAGCAGTACTTC; cdr3_aa: CASSQGWPRLAGGSYEQYF
j_call: TRBJ2-1; v_call: TRBV5-1; d_call: TRBD2; cdr3_length: 15; clone_size: .; cdr3_nt: TGCGCCAGCAGTTCGACTAGCGGAGTCTACAATGAGCAGTTCTTC; cdr3_aa: CASSSTSGVYNEQFF
j_call: TRBJ1-5; v_call: TRBV19; d_call: TRBD1; cdr3_length: 15; clone_size: .; cdr3_nt: TGTGCCAGTAAAACGACAGGGGGCGGCAATCAGCCCCAGCATTTT; cdr3_aa: CASKTTGGGNQPQHF
j_call: TRBJ2-1; v_call: TRBV5-6; d_call: TRBD1; cdr3_length: 14; clone_size: .; cdr3_nt: TGTGCCAGCAGCTTAGGACAGGCTCGAGCTGAGCAGTTCTTC; cdr3_aa: CASSLGQARAEQFF
j_call: TRBJ2-5; v_call: TRBV7-9; d_call: .; cdr3_length: 16; clone_size: once; cdr3_nt: TGTGCCAGCAGCACGAGGACAGACCGCACGAGAGAGACCCAGTACTTC; cdr3_aa: CASSTRTDRTRETQYF
j_call: TRBJ2-7; v_call: TRBV27; d_call: TRBD1; cdr3_length: 16; clone_size: .; cdr3_nt: TGTGCCAGCAGTTTACTGACGGGACAGGGTACCTACGAGCAGTACTTC; cdr3_aa: CASSLLTGQGTYEQYF
j_call: TRBJ1-5; v_call: TRBV28; d_call: TRBD1; cdr3_length: 14; clone_size: .; cdr3_nt: TGTGCCAGCGTGACAGGGTGGAGCAATCAGCCCCAGCATTTT; cdr3_aa: CASVTGWSNQPQHF
j_call: TRBJ2-7; v_call: TRBV9; d_call: TRBD1; cdr3_length: 14; clone_size: .; cdr3_nt: TGTGCCAGCAGCCCCGGGGACAGGGCGTACGAGCAGTACTTC; cdr3_aa: CASSPGDRAYEQYF
j_call: TRBJ2-2; v_call: TRBV19; d_call: TRBD2; cdr3_length: 13; clone_size: .; cdr3_nt: TGTGCGGCCACCGGGGGGGCCGCCGGGGAGCTGTTTTTT; cdr3_aa: CAATGGAAGELFF
j_call: TRBJ2-7; v_call: TRBV7-9; d_call: TRBD1; cdr3_length: 15; clone_size: .; cdr3_nt: TGTGCCAGCAGCTTAGGGGGGACAGGGGTATACGAGCAGTACTTC; cdr3_aa: CASSLGGTGVYEQYF
j_call: TRBJ2-3; v_call: TRBV7-3; d_call: TRBD2; cdr3_length: 15; clone_size: .; cdr3_nt: TGTGCCAGCAGCCCCGGGACTAGTTCCACAGATACGCAGTATTTT; cdr3_aa: CASSPGTSSTDTQYF